Following are 20 T cell receptor beta chains from one sample sequenced in a study of tumor and adjacent non-tumor tissue in lung cancer. The template was RNA from unsorted bulk tissue. A modified ARM-PCR protocol with three rounds of nested PCR amplified TCRbeta. Via MiXCR, TCRdb re-called the multiplex PCR reads, giving one row per CDR3 protein. The repertoire holds about 110,000 distinct CDR3 sequences, with 75% as singletons. The sequenced material came from lung tumor tissue. All receptors derive from a woman aged 60-75 years with non-small cell lung cancer.

Concerning this clonotype itself: One junction end disagrees with the germline gene, perhaps due to a read error. This rearrangement joins TRBV28 to TRBJ1-2, with 7 bases lining up with TRBD1. This CDR3 is built from 13 residues. The germline gives CDR1 MDHEN, CDR2 SYDVKM. The CDR3 region has the DNA TGTGCCAGTAGTTTAGGAAACAGGGACAGATACACCTTC. Residues: CASSLGNRDRYTF.

Concerning this clonotype: This may be a read error, as it is one base from a much larger clone. The chain recombines TRBV12-3 or TRBV12-4 with TRBJ1-1; the match to TRBD1 covers 8 bases. The CDR3 runs to 14 residues. The CDR3 spells CDSSSRGRETEAFF. CDR3 in DNA: TGTGACAGCAGTTCCAGGGGGCGAGAAACTGAAGCTTTCTTT.

The V and J genes are TRBV28 and TRBJ1-1; TRBD1 matches 9 bases. The CDR3 totals 13 residues. V lost 3 bases, J lost 7 bases, and 3 bases stayed unmatched. Looked up from germline, CDR1 is MDHEN and CDR2 is SYDVKM. In DNA form, the CDR3 reads TGTGCCAGCAGTTTCCAGACAGGGGGTGAAGCTTTCTTT. The encoded protein is CASSFQTGGEAFF. Supplemented by reference TRBV28 and TRBJ1-1, the full variable domain reads DVKVTQSSRYLVKRTGEKVFLECVQDMDHENMFWYRQDPGLGLRLIYFSYDVKMKEKGDIPEGYSVSREKKERFSLILESASTNQTSMYLCASSFQTGGEAFFGQGTRLTVV.

About this clonotype itself: One junction end does not reproduce the germline sequence, and a read error may be involved. CDR3 loop: CSVQDRGLKFSLAKNNQYF. The DNA of the CDR3 is TGCAGCGTGCAAGACAGGGGCCTGAAGTTTTCGCTAGCCAAAAACAATCAGTACTTC. This rearrangement joins TRBV29-1 to TRBJ2-4, with 8 positions matching TRBD1. The CDR3 is 19 residues long. The V gene's germline CDR1 is SQVTM and CDR2 ANQGSEA.

In the case of this clonotype: A junction end diverges from the germline sequence, so it may reflect a read error. V and J are TRBV20-1 and TRBJ2-1; the D gene is possibly TRBD1 (6 bases). The germline V gene encodes CDR1 DFQATT and CDR2 SNEGSKA (reference sequence). The CDR3 sequence is 17 residues long. The CDR3 loop reads CSARVILESRGNNERFF. CDR3 nucleotide sequence: TGCAGTGCTAGAGTTATTCTTGAGTCGAGGGGGAACAATGAGCGGTTCTTC.

About this clonotype: This may come from a read error, since a much larger clone is one base off. The chain combines TRBV4-3 with TRBJ2-1; a weak D match, TRBD2 (7 bases). Germline CDR1 reads LGHNA; CDR2 reads YSLEER. This CDR3 region has 19 residues. CDR3 protein: CASSQDLPSPGGANNDQFF. The CDR3 coding sequence is TGCGCCAGCAGCCAAGATCTTCCTTCACCGGGGGGCGCTAACAATGATCAGTTCTTC.

Points on this clonotype: Here the CDR3 omits its conserved ending phenylalanine or tryptophan, so a read error is the likely source. J is TRBJ2-1 and V is TRBV11-3; TRBD2 agrees at 9 bases. Germline CDR1 reads SGHNT; CDR2 reads YENEEA. The length of the CDR3 is 17 residues. The CDR3 sequence is CASILELISGSHNEQFY. In nucleotides, the CDR3 is TGTGCCAGCATCTTAGAGTTGATTAGCGGGAGCCACAATGAACAGTTCTAC.

The count of this clonotype is one. This chain links TRBV20-1 with TRBJ2-1; D may be TRBD1 or TRBD2 (6 bases each). Looked up from germline, CDR1 is DFQATT and CDR2 is SNEGSKA (reference sequence). CDR3 length equals 15 residues. Here the CDR3 DNA reads TGCAGAGCCACAGTAGGGGCAGGGCGGGACAAAGAACAGTTCTTC. This gives the protein CRATVGAGRDKEQFF.

The chain is built from TRBV10-3 and TRBJ2-1; 11 bases fit TRBD2. The germline V gene has CDR1 ENHRY and CDR2 SYGVKD. The ends lost 3 bases at V and 16 bases at J; junction bases unmatched: 20. The CDR3 totals 17 residues. This CDR3 is CAISEPGLADGYNDHFF. The CDR3 DNA reads TGTGCCATCAGTGAACCGGGACTAGCGGATGGCTACAATGATCACTTCTTC.

Points on this clonotype: Mismatch with germline at one junction end may stem from a read error. The chain employs TRBV11-1 and TRBJ1-1, with D maybe TRBD1 (5 bases). Germline V gives CDR1 SGHAT, CDR2 FQDESV (reference sequence). The CDR3 extends over 13 amino acids. The CDR3 sequence is CVNSRDRNTEAFF. The CDR3 DNA is TGTGTCAACAGCCGGGACCGCAACACTGAAGCTTTCTTC.

A word on this clonotype: A much bigger clone sits one base away, suggesting this may be a read error. This chain uses TRBV12-3 or TRBV12-4 with TRBJ1-1; the match to TRBD1 covers 7 bases. After removal of 2 bases from V and 11 bases from J, the junction contained 8 bases not matched to a gene. The CDR3 extends over 13 amino acids. The CDR3 DNA reads as TGTGCCAGCAGTTTACAGGGGGTTGTCGGGGCTTTCTTT. Translation: CASSLQGVVGAFF.

This clonotype was picked up many times. V gene TRBV6-2 or TRBV6-3 combines with J gene TRBJ1-5; TRBD1 aligns across 7 bases. After removal of 10 bases from V and 2 bases from J, the junction contained 5 bases not matched to a gene. The CDR3 runs 13 residues. Germline values: CDR1 MNHEY, CDR2 SVGEGT. The CDR3 here is CAISGTGNQPQHF. The CDR3 DNA sequence: TGTGCCATCTCCGGGACAGGCAATCAGCCCCAGCATTTT.

In regard to this clonotype: This may stem from a read error, because a much larger clone lies one nucleotide away. CDR3 sequence reads: CASSCEDSYNEQFF. The CDR3 DNA reads TGTGCCAGCAGTTGCGAGGACAGTTACAATGAGCAGTTCTTC. J is TRBJ2-1 and V is TRBV6-2 or TRBV6-3; possibly TRBD1 for D (6 bases). The ends were cut back, 4 bases at V and 4 bases at J, with 11 bases in the middle. The CDR3 loop spans 14 amino acids. CDR1 and CDR2 from the germline V gene are MNHEY and SVGEGT.

About this clonotype: A much larger clone lies a single base off, so this may be a read error. The chain couples TRBV6-5 to TRBJ2-7, with a possible D match to TRBD2 (6 bases). V was pared by 8 bases and J by 7 bases, with 15 bases between. The CDR3 is 12 amino acids. The germline V gene encodes CDR1 MNHEY and CDR2 SVGAGI. The CDR3 DNA follows: TGTGCCAGCTGTACCCCGGCGGGGGAGCAGTACTTC. Its protein product is CASCTPAGEQYF.

A remark on this clonotype: A read error is possible here, since a much larger clone lies one base away. This chain uses TRBV20-1 with TRBJ1-2; D unresolved. Trimming stripped 5 bases from V and 2 bases from J, with 15 bases between. There are 14 residues in the CDR3. The germline V gene encodes CDR1 DFQATT and CDR2 SNEGSKA (reference sequence). The CDR3 sequence is CSAPRADRNYGYTF. CDR3 DNA sequence: TGCAGTGCTCCGCGGGCCGACCGAAACTATGGCTACACCTTC.

A few counts support this clonotype. A read error is possible here, since a much larger clone lies one base away. This chain links TRBV6-5 with TRBJ1-2; D may be TRBD1 (5 bases). The CDR3 has 14 residues. Germline V gene lookup returns CDR1 MNHEY and CDR2 SVGAGI. The CDR3 reads CASSTFGGNYGCTF. The DNA for the CDR3 is TGTGCCAGCAGTACCTTTGGGGGTAACTATGGCTGCACCTTC.

The chain employs TRBV11-3 and TRBJ2-2; 10 nucleotides line up with TRBD1. Germline V gene data show CDR1 as SGHNT and CDR2 as YENEEA. The CDR3 runs 15 residues. Trimming cost V 5 bases and J 14 bases; bases outside gene matches: 14. CDR3 loop: CASSPGTGVTEELFF. As DNA, the CDR3 is TGTGCCAGCAGCCCGGGGACAGGGGTCACCGAGGAACTGTTTTTT.

Remarks on this clonotype: At one end, the junction sequence differs from germline, possibly due to a read error. The chain combines TRBV6-1 with TRBJ2-1, with a tentative D call TRBD2 (5 bases). The CDR3 consists of 15 residues. Germline values: CDR1 MNHNS, CDR2 SASEGT. The CDR3 is CAIRPPGYSYSEQFF. The CDR3 DNA reads as TGTGCCATCAGGCCTCCGGGGTACTCCTACAGTGAGCAGTTCTTC.

A note on this clonotype: One junction end does not reproduce the germline sequence, and a read error may be involved. The J gene is TRBJ1-2, the V gene TRBV7-2; TRBD1 aligns across 9 bases. The germline CDR1 and CDR2 sequences are SGHTA and FQGNSA. This CDR3 has 15 residues. The DNA for the CDR3 is TGTGCCAGCAGTTTAGGGACAGGGACCCAATATGGCTACACCTTC. Translation: CASSLGTGTQYGYTF. Filled out from reference TRBV7-2 and TRBJ1-2, the complete variable domain reads GAGVSQSPSNKVTEKGKDVELRCDPISGHTALYWYRQSLGQGLEFLIYFQGNSAPDKSGLPSDRFSAERTGGSVSTLTIQRTQQEDSAVYLCASSLGTGTQYGYTFGSGTRLTVV.

The CDR3 protein is CASSGTVGTSELFF. As DNA, the CDR3 is TGCGCCAGCTCCGGGACAGTGGGGACCAGTGAGTTGTTTTTT. V gene TRBV4-3 combines with J gene TRBJ2-2; TRBD1 agrees at 7 bases. Germline lookup yields CDR1 LGHNA and CDR2 YSLEER. This CDR3 region has 14 residues. J was trimmed by 15 bases and V by 8 bases; bases with no gene match: 18.